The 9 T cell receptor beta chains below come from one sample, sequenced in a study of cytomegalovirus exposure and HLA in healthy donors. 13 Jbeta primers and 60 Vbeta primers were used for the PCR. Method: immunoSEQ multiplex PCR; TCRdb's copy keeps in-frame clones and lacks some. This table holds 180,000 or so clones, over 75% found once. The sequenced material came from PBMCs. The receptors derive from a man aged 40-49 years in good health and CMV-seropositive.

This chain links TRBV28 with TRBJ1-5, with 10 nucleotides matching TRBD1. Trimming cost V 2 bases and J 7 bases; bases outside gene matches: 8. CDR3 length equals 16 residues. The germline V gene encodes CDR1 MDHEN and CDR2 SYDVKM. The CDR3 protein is CASSLVGQGSGQPQHF. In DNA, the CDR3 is TGTGCCAGCAGTTTAGTGGGACAGGGGTCGGGACAGCCCCAGCATTTT. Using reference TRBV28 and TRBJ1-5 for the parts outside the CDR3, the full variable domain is DVKVTQSSRYLVKRTGEKVFLECVQDMDHENMFWYRQDPGLGLRLIYFSYDVKMKEKGDIPEGYSVSREKKERFSLILESASTNQTSMYLCASSLVGQGSGQPQHFGDGTRLSIL.

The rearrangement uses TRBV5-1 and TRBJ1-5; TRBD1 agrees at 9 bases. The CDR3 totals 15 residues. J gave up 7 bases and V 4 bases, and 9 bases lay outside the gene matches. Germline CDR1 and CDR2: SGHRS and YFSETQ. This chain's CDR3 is CASSASGQGIQPQHF. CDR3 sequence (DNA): TGCGCCAGCAGCGCCTCGGGACAGGGCATCCAGCCCCAGCATTTT.

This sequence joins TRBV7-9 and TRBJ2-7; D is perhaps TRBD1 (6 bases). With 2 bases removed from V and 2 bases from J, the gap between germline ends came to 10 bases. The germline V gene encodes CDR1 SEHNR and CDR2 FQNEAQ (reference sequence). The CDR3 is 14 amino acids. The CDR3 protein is CASSLNREPYEQYF. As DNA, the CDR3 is TGTGCCAGCAGCTTAAACAGGGAGCCCTACGAGCAGTACTTC.

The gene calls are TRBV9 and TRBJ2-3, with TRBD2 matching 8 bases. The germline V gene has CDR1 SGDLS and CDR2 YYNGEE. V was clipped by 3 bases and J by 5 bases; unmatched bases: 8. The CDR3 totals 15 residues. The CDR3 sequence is CASSESGSVGDTQYF. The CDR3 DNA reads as TGTGCCAGCAGCGAGAGCGGGAGCGTAGGAGATACGCAGTATTTT.

DNA of the CDR3: TGTGCCAGCAGTGAGTTCGCCGGAACGGCGGGGAATGAGCAGTTCTTC. It specifies CASSEFAGTAGNEQFF. The chain joins TRBV6-1 to TRBJ2-1; D perhaps matches TRBD2 (6 bases). Germline CDR1 is MNHNS and CDR2 is SASEGT. Trimming removed 3 bases at V and 7 bases at J, with 19 bases between. CDR3 length: 16 amino acids.

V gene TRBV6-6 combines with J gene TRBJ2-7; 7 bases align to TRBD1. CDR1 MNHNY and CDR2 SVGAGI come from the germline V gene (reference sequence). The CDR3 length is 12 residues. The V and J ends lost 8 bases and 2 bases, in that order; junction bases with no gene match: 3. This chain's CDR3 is CASRDSTYEQYF. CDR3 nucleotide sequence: TGTGCCAGCCGGGACAGCACCTACGAGCAGTACTTC.

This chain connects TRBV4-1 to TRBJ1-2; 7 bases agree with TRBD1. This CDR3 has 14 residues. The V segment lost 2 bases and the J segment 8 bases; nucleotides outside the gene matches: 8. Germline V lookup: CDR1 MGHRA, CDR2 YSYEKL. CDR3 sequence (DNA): TGCGCCAGCAGCCAATTGACAGGGACGGGAGGCTACACCTTC. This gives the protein CASSQLTGTGGYTF.

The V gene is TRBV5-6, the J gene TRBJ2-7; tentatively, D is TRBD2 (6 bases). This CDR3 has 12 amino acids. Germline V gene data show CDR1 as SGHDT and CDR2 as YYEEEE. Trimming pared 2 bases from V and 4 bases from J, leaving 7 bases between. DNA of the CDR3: TGTGCCAGCAGCTTCCGGGAGTACGAGCAGTACTTC. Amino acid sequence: CASSFREYEQYF.

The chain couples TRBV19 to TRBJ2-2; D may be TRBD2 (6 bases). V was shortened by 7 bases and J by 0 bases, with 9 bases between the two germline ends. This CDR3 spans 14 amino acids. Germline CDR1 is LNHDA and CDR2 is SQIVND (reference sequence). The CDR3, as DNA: TGTGCCAGTAAGCGGGCGCCGAACACCGGGGAGCTGTTTTTT. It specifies CASKRAPNTGELFF. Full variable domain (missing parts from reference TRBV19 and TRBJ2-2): DGGITQSPKYLFRKEGQNVTLSCEQNLNHDAMYWYRQDPGQGLRLIYYSQIVNDFQKGDIAEGYSVSREKKESFPLTVTSAQKNPTAFYLCASKRAPNTGELFFGEGSRLTVL.